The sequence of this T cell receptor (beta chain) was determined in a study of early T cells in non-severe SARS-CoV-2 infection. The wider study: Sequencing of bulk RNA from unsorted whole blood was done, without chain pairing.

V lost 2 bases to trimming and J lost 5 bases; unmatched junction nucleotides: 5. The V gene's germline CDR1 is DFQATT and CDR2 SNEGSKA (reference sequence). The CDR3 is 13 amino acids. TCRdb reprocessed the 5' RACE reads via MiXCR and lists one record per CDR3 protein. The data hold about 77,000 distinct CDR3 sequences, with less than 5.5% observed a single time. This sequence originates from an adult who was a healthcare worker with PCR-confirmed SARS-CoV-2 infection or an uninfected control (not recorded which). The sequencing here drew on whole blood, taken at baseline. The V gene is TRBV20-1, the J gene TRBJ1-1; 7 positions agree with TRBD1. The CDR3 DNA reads TGCAGTGCTAGAAAGGGGGCGCGGACTGAAGCTTTCTTT. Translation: CSARKGARTEAFF.